This TCR beta chain comes out of a study of molecular identifiers for immune sequencing clone quantification. The CDR3 length is 14 residues. Looked up from germline, CDR1 is MDHEN and CDR2 is SYDVKM. The V gene lost 6 bases and the J gene lost 4 bases, with 12 bases spanning the gap. With RNA at 10%, 30% or 50%, naive CD8 libraries came from approximately 20,000 to 980,000 sorted cells. Naive CD8 T cells were FACS-sorted by CD8+CD4-CCR7+CD45RA+ markers. Overall study findings and caveats: In cases of identical TCR molecules sharing a barcode, highly expanded clone sizes could be underestimated.

Details on this clonotype: Its antigen is not identified.

Library preparation followed earlier protocols using designated TCR primers. TCRdb redid the calling of the PCR reads with MiXCR, one entry per CDR3 protein. The profile shows hundreds of thousands of distinct CDR3 sequences, under 25% of them singletons. The sequence was collected from a human donor in good health. Some libraries in this study had Jurkat cell RNA spiked in. The sequencing sample was made of naive CD8+ T cells from blood, with Jurkat cell RNA spiked in. Subset in this sample: FACS-sorted CD8+CD4-CCR7+CD45RA+ naive T cells. This rearrangement joins TRBV28 to TRBJ2-2, with D possibly matching TRBD2 (6 bases). CDR3: CASSPQRVTGELFF. In DNA form, the CDR3 reads TGTGCCAGCAGCCCCCAGCGGGTCACCGGGGAGCTGTTTTTT.